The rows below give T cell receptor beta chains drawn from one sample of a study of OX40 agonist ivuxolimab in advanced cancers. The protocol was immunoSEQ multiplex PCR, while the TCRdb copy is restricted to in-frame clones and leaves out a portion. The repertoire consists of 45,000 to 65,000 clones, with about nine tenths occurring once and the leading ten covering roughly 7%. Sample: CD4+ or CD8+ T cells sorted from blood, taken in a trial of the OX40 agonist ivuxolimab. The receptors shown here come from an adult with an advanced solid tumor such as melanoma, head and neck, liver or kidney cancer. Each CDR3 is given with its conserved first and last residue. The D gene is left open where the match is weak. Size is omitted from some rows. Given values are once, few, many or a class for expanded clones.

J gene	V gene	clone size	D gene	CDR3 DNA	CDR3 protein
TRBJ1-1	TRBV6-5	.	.	TGTGCCAGCACTCAGGGGCTGGGCACTGAAGCTTTCTTT	CASTQGLGTEAFF
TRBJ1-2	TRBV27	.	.	TGTGCCAGCAGTTTTCTGGACCAACCCTATGGCTACACCTTC	CASSFLDQPYGYTF
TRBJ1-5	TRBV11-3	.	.	TGTGCCAGCAGCGAACTCGATCAGCCCCAGCATTTT	CASSELDQPQHF
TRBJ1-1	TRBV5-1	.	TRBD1	TGCGCCAGCAGTACAGACAGGGGTCACACTGAAGCTTTCTTT	CASSTDRGHTEAFF
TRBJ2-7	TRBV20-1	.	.	TGCAGTGCTAGCAAACTTTCCGAGCAGTACTTC	CSASKLSEQYF
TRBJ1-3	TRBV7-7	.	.	TGTGCTAGCAGCCCTCTGGGCGGGACGGACTCTGGAAACACCATATATTTT	CASSPLGGTDSGNTIYF
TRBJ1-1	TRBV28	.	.	TGTGCCAGCAGCAGAGGACGGGAATCTGAAGCTTTCTTT	CASSRGRESEAFF
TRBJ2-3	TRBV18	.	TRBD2	TGTGCCAGCTCACCTCGGACTAGCGGGATATCGACAGATACGCAGTATTTT	CASSPRTSGISTDTQYF
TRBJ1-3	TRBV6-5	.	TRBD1	TGTGCCAGCAGTCCCCCACAGGGGACGGAATTCACCATATATTTT	CASSPPQGTEFTIYF
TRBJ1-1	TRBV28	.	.	TGTGCCAGCAAGGGGAACACTGAAGCTTTCTTT	CASKGNTEAFF
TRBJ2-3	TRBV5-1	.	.	TGCGCCAGCAGGACCCGCCGCGGAACAGATACGCAGTATTTT	CASRTRRGTDTQYF
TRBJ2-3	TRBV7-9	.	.	TGTGCCAGCAGCCCGTCAGGGGGGGATACGCAGTATTTT	CASSPSGGDTQYF
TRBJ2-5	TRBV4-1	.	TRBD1	TGCGCCAGCAGCCACCCAGGGGGCCAAGAGACCCAGTACTTC	CASSHPGGQETQYF
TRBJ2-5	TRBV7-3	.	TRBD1	TGTGCCAGCAGCCAAGGGACAGAAGAGACCCAGTACTTC	CASSQGTEETQYF
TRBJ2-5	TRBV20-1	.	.	TGCAGTGCTAGTATCGAGACCCAGTACTTC	CSASIETQYF
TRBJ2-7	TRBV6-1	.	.	TGTGCCAGCAGTATGGGACGAACTTACGAGCAGTACTTC	CASSMGRTYEQYF
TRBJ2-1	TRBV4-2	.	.	TGTGCCAGCAGCCAAGAAAGCGGCGGTAGCTCCTACAATGAGCAGTTCTTC	CASSQESGGSSYNEQFF
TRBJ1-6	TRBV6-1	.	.	TGTGCCAGCAGTGAACAGGGGCTTAATTCACCCCTCCACTTT	CASSEQGLNSPLHF
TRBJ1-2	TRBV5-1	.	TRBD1	TGCGCCAGCAGCCAGGACAGGGCTAACTATGGCTACACCTTC	CASSQDRANYGYTF
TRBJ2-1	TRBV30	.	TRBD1	TGTGCCTGCGGGACAGGGAAGAATGAGCAGTTCTTC	CACGTGKNEQFF
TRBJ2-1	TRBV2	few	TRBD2	TGTGCCAGCCATGGGGGGCTAGCGGGAAATGAGCAGTTCTTC	CASHGGLAGNEQFF
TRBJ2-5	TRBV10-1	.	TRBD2	TGCGCCAGCAGTGAGTCGAAACTAGCGGGAGATTGGGAGACCCAGTACTTC	CASSESKLAGDWETQYF
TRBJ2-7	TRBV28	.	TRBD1	TGTGCCAGCAGCCGACCCCGGGACAGGGTCTACGAGCAGTACTTC	CASSRPRDRVYEQYF
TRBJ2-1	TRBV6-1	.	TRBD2	TGTGCCAGCAGCCCCCTTGGGGGGGTCGATGAGCAGTTCTTC	CASSPLGGVDEQFF
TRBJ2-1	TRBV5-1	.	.	TGCGCCAGCAGCTTGGCCAGGGGTGTTTTCCATGAGCAGTTCTTC	CASSLARGVFHEQFF
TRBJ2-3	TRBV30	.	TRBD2	TGTGCCTGGAGTAGGGGGACTAGCGGAAATACGCAGTATTTT	CAWSRGTSGNTQYF
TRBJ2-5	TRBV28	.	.	TGTGCCAGCAGTTTATTCCGCGAGACCCAGTACTTC	CASSLFRETQYF
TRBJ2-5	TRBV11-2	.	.	TGTGCCAGCAGCTTAGGGGCTTCGTCGGGCCTACCCCTAGGGACCCAGTACTTC	CASSLGASSGLPLGTQYF
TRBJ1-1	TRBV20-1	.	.	TGCAGTGTCCCTATGAACACTGAAGCTTTCTTT	CSVPMNTEAFF
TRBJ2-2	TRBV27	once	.	TGTGCCACCAAACAGGCCTTTAGAGGCGGGGAGCTGTTTTTT	CATKQAFRGGELFF
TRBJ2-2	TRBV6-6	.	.	TGTGCCAGCAGTTCCAGGACCGGGGAGCTGTTTTTT	CASSSRTGELFF
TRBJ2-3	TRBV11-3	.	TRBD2	TGTGCCAGCAGCTTAGGGGGGACTAGCGGGAGGAAGTCAAATACGCAGTATTTT	CASSLGGTSGRKSNTQYF
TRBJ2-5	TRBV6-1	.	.	TGTGCCAGCAGTGCAAAGACCCGTCCGGGACACCTCGTAACCCAAGAGACCCAGTACTTC	CASSAKTRPGHLVTQETQYF
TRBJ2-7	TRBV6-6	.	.	TGTGCCAGCACTGCCCCGGGTCAGTGGGAGCAGTACTTC	CASTAPGQWEQYF
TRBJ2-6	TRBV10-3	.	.	TGTGCCATCAGGATACAAAGTCGGGCCAACGTCCTGACTTTC	CAIRIQSRANVLTF
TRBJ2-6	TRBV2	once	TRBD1	TGTGCCGGGACAGGGCTCTACTCTGGGGCCAACGTCCTGACTTTC	CAGTGLYSGANVLTF
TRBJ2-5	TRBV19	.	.	TGTGCCAGTAGTGGAGGTGCAGGCATGGGAGAGACCCAGTACTTC	CASSGGAGMGETQYF
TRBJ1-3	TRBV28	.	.	TGTGCCAGCAGTTTACAACAGAGCACCATATATTTT	CASSLQQSTIYF
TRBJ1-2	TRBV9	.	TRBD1	TGTGCCAGCGTTAGGGGACAGGGGGGTGGCTATGGCTACACCTTC	CASVRGQGGGYGYTF
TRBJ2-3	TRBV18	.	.	TGTGCCAGCTCACCTAGGAAGGGCACAGATACGCAGTATTTT	CASSPRKGTDTQYF
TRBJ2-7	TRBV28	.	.	TGTGCCAGCAGGAAGATATTAGACAGAAATACCTACGAGCAGTACTTC	CASRKILDRNTYEQYF
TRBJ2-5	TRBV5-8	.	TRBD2	TGTGCCAGCAGTCTACTAGCGGGAGGGCCGGTAGGCCAGTACTTC	CASSLLAGGPVGQYF
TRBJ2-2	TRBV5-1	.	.	TGCGCCAGCAGCCCTAACACCGGGGAGCTGTTTTTT	CASSPNTGELFF
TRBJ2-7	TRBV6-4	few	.	TGTGCCAGCTGGACGGGCACCCACGACGAGCAGTACTTC	CASWTGTHDEQYF
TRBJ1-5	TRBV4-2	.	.	TGTGCCAGCAGCCAGCGCGAGGGGAATCAGCCCCAGCATTTT	CASSQREGNQPQHF
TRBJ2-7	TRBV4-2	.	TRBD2	TGTGCCAGCAGCCAGGGGGGACTAGCGGGGGCGAGCTCCTACGAGCAGTACTTC	CASSQGGLAGASSYEQYF
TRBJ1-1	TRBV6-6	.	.	TGTGCCAGCAGTTACCCCGAACGAAACACTGAAGCTTTCTTT	CASSYPERNTEAFF
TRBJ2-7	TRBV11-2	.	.	TGTGCCAGCAGCTCCCGGACGGATATAACCTACGAGCAGTACTTC	CASSSRTDITYEQYF
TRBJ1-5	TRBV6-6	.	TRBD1	TGTGCCAGCAGGCTGACAGGGTACAATCAGCCCCAGCATTTT	CASRLTGYNQPQHF
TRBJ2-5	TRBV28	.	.	TGTGCCAGCAGTTTGGAGGGGGGGCTGCGCCTCGCCCAGTACTTC	CASSLEGGLRLAQYF
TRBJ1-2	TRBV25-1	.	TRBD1	TGTGCCAGCAGTGCACCCGGGACAGGCTTTGACTACACCTTC	CASSAPGTGFDYTF
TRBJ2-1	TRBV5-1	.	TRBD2	TGCGCCAGGGCACTTAGCGGGAGTGCCCACAATGAGCAGTTCTTC	CARALSGSAHNEQFF
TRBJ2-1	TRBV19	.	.	TGTGCCAGTAGTCCCCGGGACCGGCGCGATGAGCAGTTCTTC	CASSPRDRRDEQFF
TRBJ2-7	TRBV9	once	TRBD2	TGTGCCAGCAGCCCGGGACTAGCGGGGCCCGGCGAGCAGTACTTC	CASSPGLAGPGEQYF
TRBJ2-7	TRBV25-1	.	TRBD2	TGTGCCAGCAGTGCACAACCCGGGACTAGCGGGAGGGCCGGACAGTACTTC	CASSAQPGTSGRAGQYF